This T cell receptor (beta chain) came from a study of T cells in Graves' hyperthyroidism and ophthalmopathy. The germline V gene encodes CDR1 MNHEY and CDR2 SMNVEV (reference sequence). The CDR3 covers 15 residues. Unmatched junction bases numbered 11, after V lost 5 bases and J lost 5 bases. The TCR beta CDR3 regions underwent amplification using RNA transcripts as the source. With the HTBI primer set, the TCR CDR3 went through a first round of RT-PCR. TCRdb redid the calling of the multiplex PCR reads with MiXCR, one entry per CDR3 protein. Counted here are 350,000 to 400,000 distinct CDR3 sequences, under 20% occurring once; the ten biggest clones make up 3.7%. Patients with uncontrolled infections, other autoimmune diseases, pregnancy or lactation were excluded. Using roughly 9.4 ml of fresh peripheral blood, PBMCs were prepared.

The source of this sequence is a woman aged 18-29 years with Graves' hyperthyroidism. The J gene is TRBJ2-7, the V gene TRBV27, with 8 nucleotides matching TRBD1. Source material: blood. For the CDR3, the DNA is TGTGCCAGCAGTGGGATTGGACAGGGAGAGAACGAGCAGTACTTC. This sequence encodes CASSGIGQGENEQYF.